A single sample gave rise to the 3 T cell receptor beta chains below, sequenced in a study of cytomegalovirus exposure and HLA in healthy donors. Assay: immunoSEQ multiplex PCR; the TCRdb copy retains only in-frame clones and omits some. The repertoire consists of 70,000 or so clones, with 94% occurring once and the leading ten covering about 1.9%. The sample comprised PBMCs. These receptors originate from a woman younger than 35 in good health and CMV-seropositive.

The rearrangement uses TRBV6-1 and TRBJ2-2; 8 bases fit TRBD1. The CDR3 runs 13 residues. Looked up from germline, CDR1 is MNHNS and CDR2 is SASEGT. The ends lost 3 bases at V and 6 bases at J; junction bases unmatched: 0. The CDR3: CASSETGAGELFF. The CDR3 nucleotides are TGTGCCAGCAGTGAGACAGGGGCCGGGGAGCTGTTTTTT.

The chain combines TRBV27 with TRBJ2-4, with D possibly TRBD2 on 5 matching bases. The CDR3 runs 15 residues. Germline CDR1 reads MNHEY; CDR2 reads SMNVEV (reference sequence). V was pared by 3 bases and J by 1 base, with 10 bases between. The CDR3 region has the DNA TGTGCCAGCAGTTTGGTGGGAGCCGCCAAAAACATTCAGTACTTC. Translating gives CASSLVGAAKNIQYF.

This sequence joins TRBV30 and TRBJ1-2, with 7 positions matching TRBD1. After removal of 4 bases from V and 4 bases from J, the junction contained 9 bases not matched to a gene. The CDR3 consists of 14 residues. Germline-derived CDR1 and CDR2 are GTSNPN and SVGIG (reference sequence). CDR3 DNA: TGTGCCTGGACCCCCAAGGGACAGTTCTATGGCTACACCTTC. It encodes CAWTPKGQFYGYTF.